The next 32 T cell receptor beta chains were all read from a single sample in a study of cytomegalovirus exposure and HLA in healthy donors. TCRdb keeps only in-frame clones here, not all; method: immunoSEQ multiplex PCR. The repertoire holds a few hundred thousand clones, with 86% as singletons. What was sequenced was PBMCs. Receptor source: a woman under 30 in good health and CMV-seronegative.

This chain connects TRBV6-5 to TRBJ1-5, with a possible D match to TRBD1 (6 bases). Germline CDR1 is MNHEY and CDR2 is SVGAGI. With 4 bases removed from V and 2 bases from J, the gap between germline ends came to 9 bases. This CDR3 is 14 amino acids long. This CDR3 reads CASSFQGRNQPQHF. The CDR3 region has the DNA TGTGCCAGCAGTTTTCAGGGGCGCAATCAGCCCCAGCATTTT.

The chain has TRBV4-1 and TRBJ2-7; TRBD2 agrees at 7 bases. V dropped 1 base and J dropped 4; count of bases not matched to a gene: 7. The CDR3 covers 15 residues. The germline CDR1 and CDR2 sequences are MGHRA and YSYEKL. The CDR3 loop reads CASSQGGGAGYEQYF. CDR3 DNA: TGCGCCAGCAGCCAAGGGGGAGGGGCCGGGTACGAGCAGTACTTC.

The rearrangement links TRBV4-3 to TRBJ2-1, with 8 positions matching TRBD2. Germline V gene lookup returns CDR1 LGHNA and CDR2 YSLEER. With V trimmed by 7 bases and J by 8 bases, 7 bases remained unmatched. CDR3 length: 13 amino acids. The CDR3 loop reads CASKSGRRDEQFF. For the CDR3, the DNA is TGCGCCAGCAAAAGCGGGAGACGTGATGAGCAGTTCTTC.

The chain carries TRBV9 and TRBJ2-7, with 7 nucleotides matching TRBD2. The CDR3 runs 14 residues. The junction had 3 bases not matched to a gene; V was cut back by 3 bases and J by 0 bases. CDR1 and CDR2 from the germline V gene are SGDLS and YYNGEE. In DNA, the CDR3 is TGTGCCAGCAGCGCAACTAGCGACTCCTACGAGCAGTACTTC. Encoded protein: CASSATSDSYEQYF. Full variable domain (remainder filled in from reference TRBV9 and TRBJ2-7): DSGVTQTPKHLITATGQRVTLRCSPRSGDLSVYWYQQSLDQGLQFLIQYYNGEERAKGNILERFSAQQFPDLHSELNLSSLELGDSALYFCASSATSDSYEQYFGPGTRLTVT.

This clone was counted only a few times. The rearrangement joins TRBV11-1 to TRBJ2-1, with unresolved D. CDR1 SGHAT and CDR2 FQDESV come from the germline V gene (reference sequence). The CDR3 consists of 14 residues. V lost 3 bases and J 3 bases, leaving 9 bases between the germline ends. CDR3 in DNA: TGTGCCAGCAGCTTCAGACTCGACTACAATGAGCAGTTCTTC. Protein product: CASSFRLDYNEQFF.

The chain combines TRBV5-1 with TRBJ2-2, with D maybe TRBD1 (6 bases). V was shortened by 7 bases and J by 6 bases, with 19 bases between the two germline ends. The CDR3 is 15 residues long. Germline V gives CDR1 SGHRS, CDR2 YFSETQ. CDR3 sequence: CASYIQGGKAGELFF. The CDR3 nucleotides read TGCGCCAGCTACATCCAAGGGGGAAAGGCCGGGGAGCTGTTTTTT.

The rearrangement joins TRBV29-1 to TRBJ2-7, with a tentative D call TRBD1 (5 bases). The V end was cut by 4 bases, the J end by 0 bases, with 10 bases between. The CDR3 loop spans 13 amino acids. Germline CDR1 and CDR2: SQVTM and ANQGSEA. The CDR3: CSVGGRNSYEQYF. CDR3 in DNA: TGCAGCGTTGGGGGCCGAAACTCCTACGAGCAGTACTTC.

V is TRBV15 and J is TRBJ2-3; 10 nucleotides align to TRBD2. After removal of 1 base from V and 4 bases from J, the junction contained 8 bases not matched to a gene. Per the germline V gene, CDR1 is LNHNV and CDR2 is YYDKDF (reference sequence). The CDR3 consists of 17 residues. Here the CDR3 reads CATSRARGLAGADTQYF. The CDR3 bases are TGTGCCACCAGCAGAGCCCGCGGTCTAGCGGGAGCAGATACGCAGTATTTT. Full variable domain (outside the CDR3, taken from reference TRBV15 and TRBJ2-3): DAMVIQNPRYQVTQFGKPVTLSCSQTLNHNVMYWYQQKSSQAPKLLFHYYDKDFNNEADTPDNFQSRRPNTSFCFLDIRSPGLGDTAMYLCATSRARGLAGADTQYFGPGTRLTVL.

The V and J genes are TRBV6-5 and TRBJ1-1; TRBD1 agrees at 10 bases. Trimming took 4 bases from V and 3 from J; bases not matched to a gene: 2. This CDR3 is built from 14 residues. Germline V gene lookup returns CDR1 MNHEY and CDR2 SVGAGI. The CDR3 sequence: CASSFGTGDTEAFF. The CDR3 bases are TGTGCCAGCAGTTTCGGGACAGGGGACACTGAAGCTTTCTTT.

The chain employs TRBV5-6 and TRBJ2-7; D perhaps matches TRBD2 (5 bases). The CDR3 is 13 amino acids. The V end lost 3 bases, the J end lost 2 bases, and 9 bases lay between the germline ends. Germline V CDR1 and CDR2: SGHDT, YYEEEE. The CDR3 loop reads CASSYGVTYEQYF. The CDR3 DNA reads as TGTGCCAGCAGCTACGGGGTAACCTACGAGCAGTACTTC. The full variable domain, with the rest looked up from reference TRBV5-6 and TRBJ2-7, is DAGVTQSPTHLIKTRGQQVTLRCSPKSGHDTVSWYQQALGQGPQFIFQYYEEEERQRGNFPDRFSGHQFPNYSSELNVNALLLGDSALYLCASSYGVTYEQYFGPGTRLTVT.

About this clone itself: In the same sample, other DNA sequences code for this CDR3. V usage is TRBV15 and J usage is TRBJ2-5, with 10 positions matching TRBD1. The CDR3 is 14 residues long. Germline V gives CDR1 LNHNV, CDR2 YYDKDF (reference sequence). Germline trimming cut 3 bases from V and 5 bases from J; bases unmatched to any gene: 3. The CDR3 region has the DNA TGTGCCACCAGCAGGGACAGGGGGGGGGAGACCCAGTACTTC. Translation: CATSRDRGGETQYF.

CDR3: CASSSFWREVETQYF. The CDR3 nucleotides read TGCGCCAGCAGCTCCTTCTGGCGGGAGGTAGAGACCCAGTACTTC. The chain employs TRBV5-1 and TRBJ2-5, with 8 bases identical to TRBD2. V dropped 3 bases and J dropped 4; count of bases not matched to a gene: 8. CDR1 SGHRS and CDR2 YFSETQ come from the germline V gene. The CDR3 is 15 amino acids.

The V call is TRBV27, the J call TRBJ2-3; 7 bases are a match to TRBD1. CDR1 MNHEY and CDR2 SMNVEV come from the germline V gene (reference sequence). This CDR3 has 15 residues. V shed 3 bases and J 4 bases; nucleotides not matched to a gene: 7. The chain's CDR3 is CASSFYDRAADTQYF. The CDR3 region has the DNA TGTGCCAGCAGTTTTTATGACAGGGCGGCAGATACGCAGTATTTT.

The chain couples TRBV6-5 to TRBJ2-3; TRBD1 agrees at 8 bases. The germline V gene has CDR1 MNHEY and CDR2 SVGAGI. This CDR3 spans 16 amino acids. The ends lost 2 bases at V and 7 bases at J; junction bases unmatched: 11. The CDR3, as DNA: TGTGCCAGCAGTTACGGGTTACAGGGGGATTCAAATACGCAGTATTTT. The encoded protein is CASSYGLQGDSNTQYF.

This chain links TRBV9 with TRBJ2-7; D is perhaps TRBD2 (5 bases). V was shortened by 0 bases and J by 0 bases, with 10 bases between the two germline ends. The length of the CDR3 is 15 residues. CDR1 is SGDLS, CDR2 YYNGEE, per germline. This CDR3 is CASSVAPGSSYEQYF. CDR3 nucleotide sequence: TGTGCCAGCAGCGTAGCACCGGGAAGCTCCTACGAGCAGTACTTC.

This clone was counted only a few times. This sequence joins TRBV7-9 and TRBJ1-1, with D possibly being TRBD1 (5 bases). V was cut by 11 bases and J by 1 base, with 14 bases left in between. Germline V gene sequence: CDR1 SEHNR, CDR2 FQNEAQ (reference sequence). This CDR3 is built from 13 residues. CDR3 bases: TGTGCCCTGTCGGGACTGAGGAACACTGAAGCTTTCTTT. Protein sequence: CALSGLRNTEAFF.

This clone showed up just a few times. V gene TRBV28 combines with J gene TRBJ1-2; 8 positions match TRBD1. J lost 8 bases, V lost 11 bases, and 7 bases had no gene match. The CDR3 has 11 residues. Per the germline V gene, CDR1 is MDHEN and CDR2 is SYDVKM. CDR3 nucleotide sequence: TGTGCCGGACAGGGCCCTGGCGGCTACACCTTC. Amino acids: CAGQGPGGYTF.

The chain carries TRBV11-2 and TRBJ2-5; D call uncertain. This CDR3 region has 14 residues. CDR1 SGHAT and CDR2 FQNNGV come from the germline V gene. Between the trimmed V and J ends, which lost 7 bases and 5 bases, there was a span of 17 bases. CDR3 in DNA: TGTGCCAGCAATCCCCAGGCCGGAAGGGAGACCCAGTACTTC. It specifies CASNPQAGRETQYF.

This clone was seen a handful of times. The sample carries other DNA sequences with the same CDR3. The rearrangement joins TRBV5-1 to TRBJ2-7; 12 bases line up with TRBD1. The V segment lost 7 bases and the J segment 5 bases; nucleotides outside the gene matches: 10. The CDR3 sequence is 15 residues long. CDR1 SGHRS and CDR2 YFSETQ come from the germline V gene. The CDR3 DNA is TGCGCCAGCTCGCAAACGGGACAGGGGGCGAACGAGCAGTACTTC. Translated, it gives CASSQTGQGANEQYF.

This rearrangement joins TRBV25-1 to TRBJ2-2, with D unresolved. Per the germline V gene, CDR1 is MGHDK and CDR2 is SYGVNS. CDR3 length equals 12 residues. Between the trimmed V and J ends, which lost 10 bases and 5 bases, there was a span of 11 bases. The CDR3 DNA sequence: TGTGCCACCTCCCCCGGGACCGGGGAGCTGTTTTTT. It specifies CATSPGTGELFF.

The CDR3 sequence is CAIKEFGRAYEQYF. CDR3 in DNA: TGTGCCATCAAAGAGTTCGGGAGGGCCTACGAGCAGTACTTC. The genes are TRBV28 and TRBJ2-7; 8 bases align to TRBD2. Germline loops: CDR1 MDHEN, CDR2 SYDVKM. With 10 bases clipped from V and 2 bases from J, the junction kept 10 bases outside the gene matches. This CDR3 is built from 14 residues. The full variable domain, its missing parts supplied by reference TRBV28 and TRBJ2-7, is DVKVTQSSRYLVKRTGEKVFLECVQDMDHENMFWYRQDPGLGLRLIYFSYDVKMKEKGDIPEGYSVSREKKERFSLILESASTNQTSMYLCAIKEFGRAYEQYFGPGTRLTVT.

Of note for this clone: The same CDR3 can be traced to other DNA sequences in this sample. The chain is built from TRBV27 and TRBJ1-2; 10 bases map to TRBD1. V gave up 0 bases and J gave up 8 bases; unmatched junction bases: 0. The length of the CDR3 is 13 residues. CDR1 and CDR2 (germline): MNHEY, SMNVEV (reference sequence). This CDR3 is CASSLSTGGGYTF. CDR3 DNA: TGTGCCAGCAGTTTATCGACAGGGGGCGGCTACACCTTC.

This chain links TRBV14 with TRBJ2-3, with 7 positions matching TRBD2. V shed 3 bases, J shed 3 bases, and the junction held 3 bases outside the gene matches. This CDR3 is 14 amino acids long. Germline V CDR1 and CDR2: SGHDN, FVKESK. CDR3 in amino acids: CASSQGLPTDTQYF. In DNA, the CDR3 is TGTGCCAGCAGCCAGGGACTACCGACAGATACGCAGTATTTT.

The genes are TRBV27 and TRBJ2-5; perhaps TRBD2 as D (5 bases). This CDR3 contains 16 residues. From germline, CDR1 is MNHEY and CDR2 SMNVEV (reference sequence). Between the trimmed V and J ends, which lost 0 bases and 2 bases, there was a span of 13 bases. This chain's CDR3 is CASSLSDSRLQETQYF. The CDR3 bases are TGTGCCAGCAGTTTATCCGACTCTAGACTACAAGAGACCCAGTACTTC.

The chain links TRBV20-1 to TRBJ2-1; D might be TRBD2 (5 bases). Germline V gene lookup returns CDR1 DFQATT and CDR2 SNEGSKA (reference sequence). The CDR3 loop spans 11 amino acids. CDR3: CRGGGGNEQFF. CDR3 in DNA: TGCAGAGGTGGCGGAGGCAATGAGCAGTTCTTC.

The V and J genes are TRBV21-1 and TRBJ2-7; the table's D call of TRBD2 was not tested on the DNA. TRBV21-1 is classified as a pseudogene. There are 14 residues in the CDR3. CDR3 in amino acids: CASTIRRLAWEQYF. The DNA for the CDR3 is TGTGCCAGCACCATACGTAGACTAGCGTGGGAGCAGTACTTC.

The chain links TRBV14 to TRBJ2-2; unclear D gene. CDR3 length: 13 residues. Trimming pared 3 bases from V and 4 bases from J, leaving 6 bases between. Germline V gene sequence: CDR1 SGHDN, CDR2 FVKESK. The CDR3 sequence: CASSHRLTGELFF. CDR3 DNA: TGTGCCAGCAGCCATAGACTCACCGGGGAGCTGTTTTTT.

The chain couples TRBV4-3 to TRBJ1-5, with D perhaps TRBD1 (5 bases). V was pared by 0 bases and J by 3 bases, with 12 bases between. From germline, CDR1 is LGHNA and CDR2 YSLEER. The CDR3 extends over 16 amino acids. CDR3 nucleotides: TGCGCCAGCAGCCAAGATGCGACAGTTCTCAATCAGCCCCAGCATTTT. Its protein product is CASSQDATVLNQPQHF.

The chain carries TRBV6-5 and TRBJ1-5; no firm D call. Per the germline V gene, CDR1 is MNHEY and CDR2 is SVGAGI. This CDR3 has 12 residues. The V and J ends lost 6 bases and 7 bases respectively, with 10 bases between them. The CDR3 region has the DNA TGTGCCAGCAGCTTTCCGGGGCAGCCCCAGCATTTT. It codes for CASSFPGQPQHF.

The CDR3 reads CASSTPPTGGTSGVNEQFF. CDR3 in DNA: TGCGCCAGCAGCACCCCCCCTACGGGCGGGACTAGCGGGGTCAATGAGCAGTTCTTC. The rearrangement uses TRBV5-1 and TRBJ2-1; 13 nucleotides align to TRBD2. The CDR3 totals 19 residues. Germline assignment: CDR1 SGHRS and CDR2 YFSETQ. The J segment lost 6 bases and the V segment lost 4 bases, leaving 16 bases of the junction unmatched.

This clone turned up a few times. The same CDR3 can be traced to other DNA sequences in this sample. The chain is built from TRBV5-4 and TRBJ2-1; 7 nucleotides line up with TRBD2. V dropped 0 bases and J dropped 0; count of bases not matched to a gene: 3. The V gene's germline CDR1 is SGHNT and CDR2 YYREEE (reference sequence). The CDR3 is made up of 16 amino acids. Written as DNA, the CDR3 is TGTGCCAGCAGCTTGGGGGGCGGGAGCTCCTACAATGAGCAGTTCTTC. Protein product: CASSLGGGSSYNEQFF.

In this sample, this clone turned up once. The chain combines TRBV9 with TRBJ1-3, with TRBD1 identical over 7 bases. This CDR3 spans 14 amino acids. J gave up 3 bases and V 7 bases, and 7 bases lay outside the gene matches. In germline, CDR1 is SGDLS, CDR2 YYNGEE. This CDR3 is CASGERDSGNTIYF. CDR3 nucleotides: TGTGCCAGCGGGGAACGGGACAGTGGAAACACCATATATTTT.